This T cell receptor beta chain was identified in a study of CXCR3-negative and CXCR3-positive naive CD8 T cells. Findings of the study overall: The study found comparably high diversity in both naive subsets and much lower diversity in memory CD8+ cells. Naive subsets had comparable surface CD5, so TRB CDR3 properties gauged TCR strength. More hydrophobic TRB CDR3s occurred in CXCR3-positive than in CXCR3-negative naive cells.

Each TRB cDNA library was prepared by 5' RACE (with UMI labels). From the 5' RACE reads, TCRdb lists one entry per CDR3 protein and no DNA. The sample includes 69,000 or so distinct CDR3 sequences. In the case of this clonotype: Its specificity is not known.

The specimen was naive CXCR3- CD8+ T cells from blood. Documented subset: CD45RO-CCR7+CD27+CD95- naive CD8+ T cells lacking CXCR3 (TNR3-). The source of this sequence is a human donor in good health. Some clones in this sample may be carry-over from other donors' samples.

CDR3 protein: CASSQDQGGEKLFF. The chain employs TRBV4-1 and TRBJ1-4. The CDR3 is made up of 14 amino acids. CDR1 and CDR2 (germline): MGHRA, YSYEKL.